These 9 T cell receptor beta chains originate from one sample sequenced in a study of blood T cell repertoires in COVID-19. Some clones are missing from TCRdb's copy, which holds only in-frame ones; the method was immunoSEQ multiplex PCR. In the table there are hundreds of thousands of clones, roughly 90% of which are singletons. Sequenced input: peripheral blood. These receptors were collected from a man between 60 and 75 years old who had recovered from COVID-19.

V usage is TRBV9 and J usage is TRBJ1-2; 7 bases line up with TRBD1. The V and J ends lost 4 bases and 2 bases, in that order; junction bases with no gene match: 5. The CDR3 consists of 14 residues. Germline V gives CDR1 SGDLS, CDR2 YYNGEE. This chain's CDR3 is CASSPMTGNYGYTF. CDR3 sequence (DNA): TGTGCCAGCAGCCCCATGACAGGGAACTATGGCTACACCTTC.

J is TRBJ1-2 and V is TRBV6-5, with 7 bases that match TRBD1. The CDR3 is 12 amino acids. J gave up 12 bases and V 6 bases, and 10 bases lay outside the gene matches. Germline values: CDR1 MNHEY, CDR2 SVGAGI. The CDR3 is CASRDRERRDTF. The CDR3, as DNA: TGTGCCAGCAGAGACAGGGAACGCCGAGACACCTTC.

V and J are TRBV5-1 and TRBJ2-1; 7 nucleotides align to TRBD2. The CDR3 runs to 12 residues. In germline, CDR1 is SGHRS, CDR2 YFSETQ. J lost 10 bases, V lost 3 bases, and 4 bases had no gene match. The CDR3 DNA follows: TGCGCCAGCAGCTCTGGGACTATCGAGCAGTTCTTC. Its translation is CASSSGTIEQFF. The entire variable domain, with the rest obtained from reference TRBV5-1 and TRBJ2-1, is as follows: KAGVTQTPRYLIKTRGQQVTLSCSPISGHRSVSWYQQTPGQGLQFLFEYFSETQRNKGNFPGRFSGRQFSNSRSEMNVSTLELGDSALYLCASSSGTIEQFFGPGTRLTVL.

This chain joins TRBV7-8 and TRBJ1-4, with TRBD1 identical over 10 bases. The CDR3 extends over 17 amino acids. J gave up 10 bases and V 0 bases, and 11 bases lay outside the gene matches. Germline V CDR1 and CDR2: SGHVS, FQNEAQ. In nucleotides, the CDR3 is TGTGCCAGCAGCTTAGCGCCCCCGACAGGGGGCGCGGTAAAACTGTTTTTT. Protein: CASSLAPPTGGAVKLFF.

This chain joins TRBV7-9 and TRBJ2-7; D gene ambiguous. The V end lost 3 bases, the J end lost 6 bases, and 9 bases lay between the germline ends. The CDR3 length is 12 residues. CDR1 is SEHNR and CDR2 is FQNEAQ in the germline V gene (reference sequence). DNA for the CDR3: TGTGCCAGCAGCTTTGGTGGGCCCGAGCAGTACGTC. The encoded protein is CASSFGGPEQYV.

The chain links TRBV14 to TRBJ1-2, with D possibly matching TRBD1 (6 bases). The CDR3 length is 15 residues. Germline-derived CDR1 and CDR2 are SGHDN and FVKESK. Trimming removed 1 base at V and 4 bases at J, with 13 bases between. The CDR3 spells CASSQGQGPIYGYTF. In DNA, the CDR3 is TGTGCCAGCAGCCAAGGCCAGGGGCCGATCTATGGCTACACCTTC.

This chain joins TRBV7-9 and TRBJ1-2; D call uncertain. This CDR3 spans 14 amino acids. The V and J ends lost 1 base and 4 bases respectively, with 10 bases between them. Per the germline V gene, CDR1 is SEHNR and CDR2 is FQNEAQ (reference sequence). The CDR3 here is CASSLVGFGYGYTF. Written as DNA, the CDR3 is TGTGCCAGCAGCTTAGTCGGGTTTGGCTATGGCTACACCTTC.

The rearrangement links TRBV11-3 to TRBJ2-7; 7 nucleotides match TRBD1. This CDR3 is built from 15 residues. The ends lost 1 base at V and 2 bases at J; junction bases unmatched: 5. Germline V lookup: CDR1 SGHNT, CDR2 YENEEA. The CDR3 DNA sequence: TGTGCCAGCAGCTTAGCTGGGGACAGACCCTACGAGCAGTACTTC. As protein: CASSLAGDRPYEQYF.

This sequence joins TRBV12-5 and TRBJ2-5; 10 bases align to TRBD1. Trimming cost V 3 bases and J 2 bases; bases outside gene matches: 9. Germline CDR1 is LGHNT and CDR2 is FRNRAP. The CDR3 sequence is 17 residues long. CDR3 in DNA: TGTGCTAGTGGTTTCATCCCCGGGACAGGGGAACAAGAGACCCAGTACTTC. Its translation is CASGFIPGTGEQETQYF.